This TCR beta chain derives from a study of OX40 agonist ivuxolimab in advanced cancers. About the investigation overall: Ivuxolimab was a fully human IgG2 agonistic monoclonal antibody targeting the costimulatory receptor OX40 (CD134). Intravenous ivuxolimab was administered to patients every 2 weeks at six dose levels: 0.01, 0.1, 0.3, 1.5, 3 and 10 mg/kg. Of the roughly 50 dose-escalation patients, hepatocellular carcinoma was present in about 19, melanoma in approximately 15, renal cell carcinoma in 9 and head and neck cancer in 9. A male proportion of nearly 85% and a mean age of approximately 58 years, ranging from about 23 to 90, were recorded for the dose-escalation cohort. Prior anti-PD-1, anti-PD-L1 or anti-CTLA-4 therapy was permitted, and approximately 41% of dose-escalation patients had received checkpoint inhibitors. Three dose-escalation patients achieved partial responses, one with hepatocellular carcinoma and two with cutaneous melanoma. The purpose of peripheral TCRbeta sequencing was to test whether ivuxolimab changed TCR sequence diversity and led to clonal T-cell expansion. The paper describes the monotherapy dose-escalation part (N ≈ 49 patients) of the phase I trial of ivuxolimab.

General conclusions and limits of the study: Clonal expansion of both CD4+ and CD8+ blood T cells was observed from baseline to week 6 at doses 0.1 to 3.0 mg/kg. In the 0.1-3.0 mg/kg groups, partial responders were among the patients with the lowest normalized peripheral clonal expansion, particularly in CD8+ T cells. Which antigens the clonally expanded peripheral T cells were specific for was not determined. On average, CD8+ T cells showed more expanded clones than CD4+ T cells after ivuxolimab. Low levels of normalized T-cell clonal expansion were also seen in some patients who did not respond.

Genomic DNA was extracted from sorted cells for sequencing of the TCRbeta CDR3 region. TCRbeta CDR3 regions were sequenced using the immunoSEQ Assay. Sourced from immuneACCESS, this table was stored by TCRdb with only in-frame sequences that have V and J called. A share of the clones is absent; for the studies checked, an unresolved V gene accounts for under half, and the remainder has no known explanation. A total of some 90,000 clones appear in this sample, 92% of them only once. The ten largest clones take up roughly 3.5% of the sample. Turning to this clone: The antigen it binds to is not known. One base away there is no much larger clone; base qualities are not given.

The trial excluded patients who had a history of autoimmune disease or were on systemic immunosuppression. Peripheral blood for TCR sequencing was collected from all dose cohorts at baseline, on cycle 4 day 1, and on cycle 7 day 1. The samples were drawn from a first-in-human, open-label, multicenter phase I dose-escalation trial of ivuxolimab. The trial enrolled adults with locally advanced or metastatic head and neck squamous cell, hepatocellular, melanoma or renal cell carcinoma. Before TCR sequencing, CD4+ T cells and CD8+ T cells from peripheral blood were sorted into separate populations. Trimming removed 3 bases from V and 7 bases from J, leaving 10 bases between the germline ends. The CDR1 and CDR2 encoded by the germline V gene are SGHAT and FQNNGV. Counted from cysteine to phenylalanine, this CDR3 has 14 amino acids. CDR3 DNA only is kept here, 42 bases in frame from base 1.

Sequenced material: CD4+ or CD8+ T cells sorted from blood, taken in a trial of the OX40 agonist ivuxolimab. The chain links TRBV11-2 with TRBJ1-6; a tentative D match to TRBD1 spans 5 bases. The sequence was collected from an adult with an advanced solid tumor such as melanoma, head and neck, liver or kidney cancer. At the DNA level, the sequence is TGTGCCAGCAGCTTGGGGCCCAGGAATTCACCCCTCCACTTT. It encodes CASSLGPRNSPLHF.